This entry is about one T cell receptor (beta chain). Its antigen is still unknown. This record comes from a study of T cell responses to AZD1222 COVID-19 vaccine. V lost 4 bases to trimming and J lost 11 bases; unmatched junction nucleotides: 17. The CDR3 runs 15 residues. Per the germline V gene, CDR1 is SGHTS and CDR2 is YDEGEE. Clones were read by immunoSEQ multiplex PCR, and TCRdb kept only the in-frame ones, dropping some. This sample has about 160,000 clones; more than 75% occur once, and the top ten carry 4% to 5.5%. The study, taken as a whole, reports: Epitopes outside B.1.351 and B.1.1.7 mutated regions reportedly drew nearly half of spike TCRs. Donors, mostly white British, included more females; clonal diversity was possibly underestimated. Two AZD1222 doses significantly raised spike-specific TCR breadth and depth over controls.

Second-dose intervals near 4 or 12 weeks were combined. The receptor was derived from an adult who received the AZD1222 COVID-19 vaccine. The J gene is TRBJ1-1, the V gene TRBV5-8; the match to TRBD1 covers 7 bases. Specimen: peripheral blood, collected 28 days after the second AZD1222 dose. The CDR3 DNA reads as TGTGCCAGCAGCCAAAACGACAGGGCGTTAGTTCGGGCTTTCTTT. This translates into CASSQNDRALVRAFF.